The count of the clone carrying this T cell receptor beta chain is one. The germline V gene encodes CDR1 MNHNY and CDR2 SVGAGI (reference sequence). CDR3 size: 12 residues. The germline V and J ends were trimmed by 5 bases and 5 bases, with 9 bases remaining between them. The data belong to a study of blood T cell repertoires in COVID-19. About the research overall: T cells, B-cell-depleted T cells, or PBMCs provided the cDNA or gDNA that served as material.

Profiling relied on immunoSEQ multiplex PCR, and the TCRdb table lists in-frame clones only, not all of them. The sample yields approximately 160,000 clones, 65% to 90% seen once. Sequenced material: peripheral blood. The rearrangement links TRBV6-6 to TRBJ1-1; D gene ambiguous. The receptor was isolated from a woman aged 50 to 65 in a cohort sampled during active or convalescent COVID-19. Here the CDR3 reads CASSGPITEAFF. The DNA for the CDR3 is TGTGCCAGCAGTGGCCCCATTACTGAAGCTTTCTTT.